These 26 T cell receptor beta chains came from one sample sequenced in a study of shared clonotypes between healthy human individuals. The protocol was immunoSEQ multiplex PCR, while the TCRdb copy is restricted to in-frame clones and leaves out a portion. The repertoire holds about 1 million clones, with 65% to 75% as singletons. The sequenced sample consisted of memory CD4+ T cells sorted from blood. The subset denotes: CD45RA-negative fraction. Receptors originate from a man between 18 and 35 years old in good health.

This rearrangement joins TRBV11-2 to TRBJ2-7; 7 nucleotides line up with TRBD2. The CDR3 has 14 residues. CDR1 is SGHAT and CDR2 is FQNNGV in the germline V gene. After removal of 7 bases from V and 2 bases from J, the junction contained 8 bases not matched to a gene. The CDR3 region is CASTWARGTYEQYF. The CDR3 coding sequence is TGTGCCAGCACCTGGGCGCGGGGGACCTACGAGCAGTACTTC.

This clone was counted between two and nine times. CDR3 coding DNA: TGTGCCAGCAGTTACGGGCAGGGATCAACTGAAGCTTTCTTT. Translation gives CASSYGQGSTEAFF. The rearrangement joins TRBV6-5 to TRBJ1-1, with a weak D call TRBD1 (5 bases). CDR3 size: 14 residues. Germline-derived CDR1 and CDR2 are MNHEY and SVGAGI. V was trimmed by 2 bases and J by 5 bases, leaving 12 bases between them.

The chain has TRBV6-4 and TRBJ2-3; perhaps TRBD1 as D (5 bases). CDR1 and CDR2 from the germline V gene are MRHNA and SNTAGT. V lost 0 bases to trimming and J lost 2 bases, with 18 bases between them. The CDR3 has 18 residues. CDR3 sequence (DNA): TGTGCCAGCAGTGACTCGTACAGCTTTCAGGGTCCCACAGATACGCAGTATTTT. Amino acid sequence: CASSDSYSFQGPTDTQYF.

The chain is built from TRBV9 and TRBJ1-5, with D unresolved. This CDR3 is built from 13 residues. Germline V gives CDR1 SGDLS, CDR2 YYNGEE. Trimming removed 3 bases from V and 9 bases from J, with 13 bases in between. The CDR3 sequence is CASSAGQMGPQHF. Written as DNA, the CDR3 is TGTGCCAGCAGCGCCGGGCAAATGGGGCCCCAGCATTTT.

This clone was counted a few times. The chain has TRBV5-8 and TRBJ2-2; D may be TRBD1 or TRBD2 (5 bases each). Trimming took 4 bases from V and 3 from J, leaving 16 bases between them. Germline loops: CDR1 SGHTS, CDR2 YDEGEE. CDR3 length: 16 residues. CDR3 nucleotides: TGTGCCAGCAGCACACCCATGGGACGGGACACCGGGGAGCTGTTTTTT. This sequence encodes CASSTPMGRDTGELFF.

In its sample, this clone was seen a few times. J is TRBJ1-2 and V is TRBV7-9; 7 bases are shared with TRBD1. The CDR3 extends over 12 amino acids. CDR1 and CDR2 from the germline V gene are SEHNR and FQNEAQ (reference sequence). V trimming: 4 bases; J trimming: 6 bases; junction bases outside the gene matches: 2. CDR3 in amino acids: CASSYRGHGYTF. DNA for the CDR3: TGTGCCAGCAGCTACAGGGGCCATGGCTACACCTTC. The full variable domain, its missing parts supplied by reference TRBV7-9 and TRBJ1-2, is DTGVSQNPRHKITKRGQNVTFRCDPISEHNRLYWYRQTLGQGPEFLTYFQNEAQLEKSRLLSDRFSAERPKGSFSTLEIQRTEQGDSAMYLCASSYRGHGYTFGSGTRLTVV.

V gene TRBV4-2 combines with J gene TRBJ2-2; the D gene is possibly TRBD1 (5 bases). CDR3 length: 15 residues. V was shortened by 1 base and J by 6 bases, with 12 bases between the two germline ends. Germline V gene data show CDR1 as LGHNA and CDR2 as YNFKEQ. The CDR3 nucleotides read TGTGCCAGCAGCCAAGGGGGTGGGGCGGCCGGGGAGCTGTTTTTT. Encoded protein: CASSQGGGAAGELFF.

The CDR3 spells CASSYSSFGANVLTF. As DNA, the CDR3 is TGTGCCAGCAGTTACTCGTCCTTTGGGGCCAACGTCCTGACTTTC. The chain combines TRBV6-5 with TRBJ2-6; D is ambiguous. CDR1 MNHEY and CDR2 SVGAGI come from the germline V gene. Trimming removed 0 bases from V and 3 bases from J, with 6 bases in between. The CDR3 totals 15 residues.

This chain links TRBV2 with TRBJ1-2, with a possible D match to TRBD1 (6 bases). CDR1 and CDR2 from the germline V gene are SNHLY and FYNNEI. Trimming left V 6 bases short and J 4 bases short, with 9 bases between. This CDR3 has 12 amino acids. CDR3 in amino acids: CASSRDTYGYTF. In DNA, the CDR3 is TGTGCCAGCAGCCGGGACACCTATGGCTACACCTTC.

This chain uses TRBV5-4 with TRBJ1-1; D gene unclear. The germline V gene encodes CDR1 SGHNT and CDR2 YYREEE (reference sequence). The length of the CDR3 is 15 residues. V dropped 1 base and J dropped 2 bases, with 12 bases sitting between them. The CDR3 spells CASSLFQSTNTEAFF. The CDR3, as DNA: TGTGCCAGCAGCTTGTTTCAGTCCACTAACACTGAAGCTTTCTTT.

This clone appeared a few times. Other nucleotide sequences from this sample produce the same CDR3. The rearrangement uses TRBV10-1 and TRBJ2-7; D unclear. CDR1 is WNHNN, CDR2 SYGVQD, per germline (reference sequence). V was shortened by 4 bases and J by 3 bases, with 4 bases between the two germline ends. The CDR3 contains 11 residues. CDR3 in DNA: TGCGCCAGCAGTGGAGGCTACGAGCAGTACTTC. It specifies CASSGGYEQYF.

J is TRBJ1-3 and V is TRBV7-3; no clear D gene. V was trimmed by 1 base and J by 3 bases, leaving 10 bases between them. CDR1 and CDR2 from the germline V gene are SGHTA and FQGTGA. The CDR3 consists of 15 residues. This CDR3 reads CASSLNGQFGNTIYF. DNA of the CDR3: TGTGCCAGCAGCTTAAATGGTCAGTTTGGAAACACCATATATTTT.

This chain connects TRBV5-4 to TRBJ2-3, with D unclear. This CDR3 has 15 residues. Per the germline V gene, CDR1 is SGHNT and CDR2 is YYREEE (reference sequence). V was cut by 0 bases and J by 5 bases, with 13 bases left in between. CDR3 region: CASSLEVRKGDTQYF. CDR3 coding DNA: TGTGCCAGCAGCTTGGAGGTCAGAAAGGGAGATACGCAGTATTTT.

The genes are TRBV7-2 and TRBJ2-7, with 12 bases lining up with TRBD2. CDR1 and CDR2 from the germline V gene are SGHTA and FQGNSA. The CDR3 has 17 residues. V was clipped by 0 bases and J by 2 bases; unmatched bases: 5. CDR3 amino acids: CASSLARTSGVPYEQYF. The CDR3 DNA follows: TGTGCCAGCAGCTTAGCGCGGACTAGCGGGGTTCCCTACGAGCAGTACTTC.

Only one count was recorded for this clone. The rearrangement joins TRBV2 to TRBJ2-2; D is undetermined. Germline CDR1 is SNHLY and CDR2 is FYNNEI. This CDR3 is 12 amino acids long. Trimming left V 7 bases short and J 5 bases short, with 8 bases between. Here the CDR3 DNA reads TGTGCCAGCACAAAGGAAACCGGGGAGCTGTTTTTT. It is translated as CASTKETGELFF.

The genes are TRBV10-1 and TRBJ1-1, with D unresolved. The CDR3 has 16 residues. CDR1 and CDR2 from the germline V gene are WNHNN and SYGVQD (reference sequence). V was cut by 0 bases and J by 0 bases, with 11 bases left in between. Written as DNA, the CDR3 is TGCGCCAGCAGTGAGTCGAGATACAGACTGAACACTGAAGCTTTCTTT. It is translated as CASSESRYRLNTEAFF.

The V and J genes are TRBV20-1 and TRBJ2-7; 7 bases agree with TRBD2. The length of the CDR3 is 10 residues. The V gene end was trimmed by 5 bases and the J gene end by 10 bases; junction bases not matched to a gene: 5. Germline CDR1 reads DFQATT; CDR2 reads SNEGSKA (reference sequence). CDR3 region: CSAGPSGQYF. In nucleotides, the CDR3 is TGCAGTGCTGGCCCTAGCGGACAGTACTTC.

This clone was detected ten times or more. This chain uses TRBV6-6 with TRBJ1-5; D unclear. Trimming pared 2 bases from V and 3 bases from J, leaving 8 bases between. The CDR3 consists of 14 residues. Germline V lookup: CDR1 MNHNY, CDR2 SVGAGI (reference sequence). The CDR3 DNA follows: TGTGCCAGCAGTTACGGGGTTAACAATCAGCCCCAGCATTTT. Translated, it gives CASSYGVNNQPQHF.

The chain recombines TRBV6-1 with TRBJ1-5, with D hard to call. Deletions cut 6 bases from V and 2 bases from J, with 8 bases between. Germline V gene lookup returns CDR1 MNHNS and CDR2 SASEGT. CDR3 length equals 13 residues. The CDR3 region has the DNA TGTGCCAGCAGCCAGGATGGCAATCAGCCCCAGCATTTT. Translating gives CASSQDGNQPQHF.

The J gene is TRBJ2-5, the V gene TRBV7-9; the match to TRBD2 covers 7 bases. There are 16 residues in the CDR3. V trimming: 1 base; J trimming: 5 bases; junction bases outside the gene matches: 10. Per germline, CDR1 SEHNR and CDR2 FQNEAQ (reference sequence). CDR3 nucleotides: TGTGCCAGCAGCTTAGTAGTAGCGGGTAATAGGGAGACCCAGTACTTC. This gives the protein CASSLVVAGNRETQYF.

The gene calls are TRBV21-1 and TRBJ2-7; the table calls TRBD1, which could not be checked here. TRBV21-1 is designated a pseudogene. The CDR3 spans 15 residues. DNA of the CDR3: TGTGCCAGCAGCAAAGGCTGGGACAGCTCCTACGAGCAGTACTTC. It specifies CASSKGWDSSYEQYF.

The rearrangement links TRBV6-1 to TRBJ2-2; unclear D gene. Trimming cost V 7 bases and J 6 bases, with 9 bases left between them. Germline V gives CDR1 MNHNS, CDR2 SASEGT. CDR3 length: 12 residues. The CDR3 region has the DNA TGTGCCAGCATTTTGTTCCCCGGGGAGCTGTTTTTT. Translated, it gives CASILFPGELFF.

The CDR3 region is CASNPRTSSYNEQFF. DNA of the CDR3: TGTGCCAGTAATCCCCGCACGAGCTCCTACAATGAGCAGTTCTTC. The V gene is TRBV19, the J gene TRBJ2-1; D gene uncertain. V lost 7 bases, J lost 0 bases, and 13 bases lay in between. The CDR3 covers 15 residues. Germline V lookup: CDR1 LNHDA, CDR2 SQIVND (reference sequence). The entire variable domain, with the rest obtained from reference TRBV19 and TRBJ2-1, is as follows: DGGITQSPKYLFRKEGQNVTLSCEQNLNHDAMYWYRQDPGQGLRLIYYSQIVNDFQKGDIAEGYSVSREKKESFPLTVTSAQKNPTAFYLCASNPRTSSYNEQFFGPGTRLTVL.

This clone is a singleton in its sample. The chain has TRBV7-2 and TRBJ2-3, with D unclear. From germline, CDR1 is SGHTA and CDR2 FQGNSA. CDR3 length: 15 amino acids. Trimming removed 3 bases from V and 2 bases from J, with 12 bases in between. CDR3 bases: TGTGCCAGCAGCTTGCGGCTACTTATCACAGATACGCAGTATTTT. As protein: CASSLRLLITDTQYF.

The rearrangement uses TRBV5-6 and TRBJ2-1; 8 nucleotides line up with TRBD2. This CDR3 spans 15 amino acids. J gave up 4 bases and V 4 bases, and 7 bases lay outside the gene matches. CDR1 is SGHDT and CDR2 is YYEEEE in the germline V gene. The CDR3 DNA is TGTGCCAGCAGCCTAACTAGCGGCCTGTACAATGAGCAGTTCTTC. Amino acids: CASSLTSGLYNEQFF. The complete variable domain, with remaining parts taken from reference TRBV5-6 and TRBJ2-1, reads DAGVTQSPTHLIKTRGQQVTLRCSPKSGHDTVSWYQQALGQGPQFIFQYYEEEERQRGNFPDRFSGHQFPNYSSELNVNALLLGDSALYLCASSLTSGLYNEQFFGPGTRLTVL.

This chain links TRBV23-1 with TRBJ2-7; D possibly corresponds to TRBD1 (6 bases). Being an ORF, TRBV23-1 has a function that is uncertain. The CDR3 has 18 amino acids. The germline V and J ends were trimmed by 4 bases and 0 bases, with 22 bases remaining between them. In DNA form, the CDR3 reads TGCGCCAGCAGTCCCCGTTTTCCTCAGGGGAGCTTCTCCTACGAGCAGTACTTC. Its protein is CASSPRFPQGSFSYEQYF.